This entry concerns a single TCR beta chain. Authors' methods: The assay estimated nucleated cells by amplifying reference gene primers. Assay used: immunoSEQ multiplex PCR; TCRdb lists only in-frame clones, some missing. D and trimming come from the DNA, and the V and J calls and clone size come from that table. Seen here are 350,000 to 400,000 clones, approximately 86% observed once, and the top ten hold 7.1%. These data belong to a study of blood T cell repertoires in COVID-19. Across the whole study: COVID-19 samples, acute and convalescent, were from the United States, Italy and Spain. Nucleic acid was either cDNA or gDNA, and it came from T cells, B-cell-depleted T cells, or PBMCs.

Trimming left V 0 bases short and J 4 bases short, with 18 bases between. The CDR3 consists of 18 residues. Germline V gene sequence: CDR1 SGHAT, CDR2 FQDESV (reference sequence). The sequence was collected from a woman aged 55-70 years with COVID-19, enrolled during active disease. The sequencing sample was made of peripheral blood. V usage is TRBV11-1 and J usage is TRBJ2-2; tentatively, D is TRBD1 (7 bases). This CDR3 reads CASSLARGKTGTTGELFF. The CDR3 DNA reads TGTGCCAGCAGCTTAGCTCGGGGGAAGACAGGGACCACCGGGGAGCTGTTTTTT.